The T cell receptor beta chain under discussion was sequenced for a study of T cells in Graves' hyperthyroidism and ophthalmopathy. Amplification targeted TCR beta CDR3 regions from RNA transcripts. The HTBI primer set drove a first-round RT-PCR of the TCR CDR3. TCRdb reprocessed the multiplex PCR reads via MiXCR and lists one record per CDR3 protein. This sample has some 300,000 distinct CDR3 sequences, with approximately 18% found just once. With 7 bases clipped from V and 1 base from J, the junction kept 1 base outside the gene matches. CDR1 and CDR2 (germline): SGHAT, FQNNGV. The CDR3 length is 14 residues. This clonotype was seen only a few times.

Material: blood. This chain connects TRBV11-2 to TRBJ2-2; TRBD2 matches 9 bases. This sequence was found in a man aged 45 to 65 with Graves' ophthalmopathy. The CDR3 nucleotides read TGTGCCAGCAATAGCGGGGGGAACACCGGGGAGCTGTTTTTT. It encodes CASNSGGNTGELFF. Supplemented by reference TRBV11-2 and TRBJ2-2, the full variable domain reads EAGVAQSPRYKIIEKRQSVAFWCNPISGHATLYWYQQILGQGPKLLIQFQNNGVVDDSQLPKDRFSAERLKGVDSTLKIQPAKLEDSAVYLCASNSGGNTGELFFGEGSRLTVL.